Shown below are 11 T cell receptor beta chains from a single sample sequenced in a study of OX40 agonist ivuxolimab in advanced cancers. Sequenced by immunoSEQ multiplex PCR; TCRdb stores in-frame clones only, minus some. Among some 44,000 clones listed, about 86% were seen once. The material was CD4+ or CD8+ T cells sorted from blood, obtained in a trial of the OX40 agonist ivuxolimab. The receptor source for this set is an adult with an advanced solid tumor such as melanoma, head and neck, liver or kidney cancer.

The V gene is TRBV7-8, the J gene TRBJ1-5, with 8 bases identical to TRBD1. The germline V gene encodes CDR1 SGHVS and CDR2 FQNEAQ. The CDR3 consists of 16 residues. V was pared by 5 bases and J by 5 bases, with 11 bases of the junction left unmatched. The CDR3 sequence: CASSINGQGVYQPQHF. Written as DNA, the CDR3 is TGTGCCAGCAGCATAAATGGACAGGGAGTATATCAGCCCCAGCATTTT.

V gene TRBV5-4 combines with J gene TRBJ2-5; either TRBD1 or TRBD2 may fit D (5 bases each). TRBJ2-7 explains the end of the DNA better; the J call may be wrong. This CDR3 region has 15 residues. CDR1 and CDR2 from the germline V gene are SGHNT and YYREEE (reference sequence). The CDR3 loop reads CASSLDRRSSYEQYF. DNA of the CDR3: TGTGCCAGCAGCTTGGACAGGAGGAGCTCCTACGAGCAGTACTTC.

The chain recombines TRBV21-1 with TRBJ2-7; TRBD2 is the table's D call, not checked against the DNA. TRBV21-1 is a pseudogene locus. This CDR3 comprises 19 residues. The CDR3 DNA is TGTGCCAGCAGCCAACCTCTAGGCTGCACGGCGGCATCCCCTTACGAGCAGTACTTC. It yields the protein CASSQPLGCTAASPYEQYF.

V and J are TRBV5-1 and TRBJ1-2, with D hard to call. CDR3 size: 12 residues. Between the trimmed V and J ends, which lost 3 bases and 6 bases, there was a span of 9 bases. The V gene's germline CDR1 is SGHRS and CDR2 YFSETQ. CDR3 sequence reads: CASSYSGHGYTF. The CDR3 DNA is TGCGCCAGCAGCTACTCGGGCCATGGCTACACCTTC.

This clone was found a few times. The J gene is TRBJ1-1, the V gene TRBV7-9; D perhaps matches TRBD1 (5 bases). The CDR3 is 12 amino acids. CDR1 and CDR2 (germline): SEHNR, FQNEAQ (reference sequence). V was shortened by 5 bases and J by 6 bases, with 10 bases between the two germline ends. The CDR3 is CASSPGGAEAFF. The DNA for the CDR3 is TGTGCCAGCAGCCCCGGGGGAGCTGAAGCTTTCTTT.

The chain has TRBV6-5 and TRBJ1-4; TRBD1 matches 8 bases. The CDR3 totals 14 residues. After removal of 4 bases from V and 8 bases from J, the junction contained 6 bases not matched to a gene. Germline loops: CDR1 MNHEY, CDR2 SVGAGI. The CDR3 nucleotides are TGTGCCAGCAGTTTACAGGGGGTAGGGGAAAAACTGTTTTTT. Protein: CASSLQGVGEKLFF.

This clone was recorded only once. This rearrangement joins TRBV27 to TRBJ2-3; no firm D call. V was cut by 5 bases and J by 2 bases, with 8 bases left in between. CDR1 and CDR2 from the germline V gene are MNHEY and SMNVEV (reference sequence). This CDR3 comprises 13 residues. The CDR3 region is CASSPIYTDTQYF. The CDR3 DNA follows: TGTGCCAGCAGTCCGATTTACACAGATACGCAGTATTTT.

The rearrangement uses TRBV9 and TRBJ2-5; TRBD2 is a possible D gene (6 bases). The J call is doubtful: the DNA matches TRBJ2-7 better. CDR1 SGDLS and CDR2 YYNGEE come from the germline V gene. The CDR3 totals 15 residues. The CDR3 reads CASSVGSGVSYEQYF. DNA for the CDR3: TGTGCCAGCAGCGTAGGGTCGGGAGTGAGCTACGAGCAGTACTTC.

V usage is TRBV29-1 and J usage is TRBJ2-2, with 7 bases identical to TRBD2. Germline lookup yields CDR1 SQVTM and CDR2 ANQGSEA. The CDR3 contains 16 residues. Losses at the gene ends were 3 bases for V and 5 bases for J; bases not matched to a gene: 12. The CDR3 is CSVEGFSGQGTGELFF. CDR3 bases: TGCAGCGTTGAGGGGTTTAGCGGGCAGGGAACCGGGGAGCTGTTTTTT.

The V gene is TRBV12-5, the J gene TRBJ1-2; 7 nucleotides match TRBD1. Trimming took 2 bases from V and 7 from J; bases not matched to a gene: 7. The germline gives CDR1 LGHNT, CDR2 FRNRAP. CDR3 length: 14 residues. CDR3 DNA: TGTGCTAGTGGTTTGCTCTACAGGGGAGGTGGCTACACCTTC. This translates into CASGLLYRGGGYTF.

This sequence joins TRBV28 and TRBJ1-1; possible D gene TRBD1, 5 bases. The V gene's germline CDR1 is MDHEN and CDR2 SYDVKM. The CDR3 extends over 14 amino acids. V was clipped by 6 bases and J by 4 bases, with 15 bases between them. CDR3 nucleotide sequence: TGTGCCAGCAGAAAATCGGGGGGTGGCACTGAAGCTTTCTTT. Amino acid sequence: CASRKSGGGTEAFF.